The present T cell receptor beta chain was sequenced within a study of blood T cell repertoires in COVID-19. For the study at large: The origin of the acute and convalescent COVID-19 samples was the United States, Italy and Spain. The cDNA or gDNA used as material had been derived from T cells, B-cell-depleted T cells, or PBMCs.

This CDR3 region has 10 residues. Trimming left V 3 bases short and J 5 bases short, with 5 bases between. From germline, CDR1 is DFQATT and CDR2 SNEGSKA (reference sequence). Per the study methods: Researchers report that nucleated cell counts were estimated from reference gene primer amplification. Method: immunoSEQ multiplex PCR; TCRdb's copy keeps in-frame clones and lacks some. That table is the source of V, J and clone size, and D and trimming were worked out from the DNA. Among around 42,000 clones listed, 86% were seen once. The material sequenced was peripheral blood. This sequence joins TRBV20-1 and TRBJ2-7, with no clear D. The sequence was collected from a man in his 70s with acute or convalescent COVID-19. Here the CDR3 DNA reads TGCAGTGCTAGGGGCGACGAGCAGTACTTC. Encoded protein: CSARGDEQYF.